This TCR beta chain emerged from a study of T cells expressing NK-cell markers. Turning to the study itself: Sorted CD3+CD56+NKG2C+, CD3+CD56+NKG2C- and CD3+CD56-NKG2C+ T cells supplied TCR beta repertoires. Study-level findings and limits: The CD3+CD56-NKG2C+ fraction of several donors was likewise dominated by these clonotypes. Roughly six donors carried dominant NKG2C+ clonotypes that made up roughly 1.0-7.0% of their CD8+ T cells.

TCR beta cDNA was made by 5'RACE template switching with UMIs. TCRdb processed the 5' RACE reads again and assigns one entry to each CDR3 protein, with no DNA. This repertoire includes under 600,000 distinct CDR3 sequences. There are 12 residues in the CDR3. The V gene's germline CDR1 is MNHNS and CDR2 SASEGT. On this clonotype itself: The antigen is not known.

The clonotype comes from a woman in her forties or fifties in good health. The chain couples TRBV6-1 to TRBJ1-4. The sequencing sample was made of blood T cells: a sorted CD56 or NKG2C T cell subset, CD4+ or CD8+ T cells, or bulk PBMC T cells (not recorded which). The CDR3 loop reads CASGFSAEKLFF.